This T cell receptor (beta chain) was captured by sequencing in a study of regulatory T cells in long-lasting Graves disease. Points from the study as a whole: New patients shared fewer than 1,000 public clonotypes, and persistent patients shared more, with about 2,700. TRBV28, TRBJ1-2 and TRBJ2-5 were favored in persistent disease.

Documented time point: persistent/refractory GD, antithyroid drugs over 5 years with positive TRAb. TCR sequences were obtained from RNA taken from PBMCs. From germline, CDR1 is PRHDT and CDR2 FYEKMQ (reference sequence). The CDR3 is 15 residues long. Trimming stripped 0 bases from V and 4 bases from J, with 10 bases between. Combining iRepertoire HTBI primers with Arm-PCR of CDR3 regions, the authors built TCR beta libraries. TCRdb redid the calling of the multiplex PCR reads with MiXCR, one entry per CDR3 protein. The sample lists approximately 360,000 distinct CDR3 sequences; approximately 25% were seen once. This clonotype was counted between two and nine times. As yet, its antigen is unknown.

The sequence derives from a middle-aged woman with Graves disease. V and J are TRBV13 and TRBJ1-5, with unresolved D. This specimen was peripheral blood mononuclear cells (PBMCs), taken when the disease was refractory, from a patient treated with antithyroid drugs. Here the CDR3 DNA reads TGTGCCAGCAGCTTAGGGGGGATGGGGAATCAGCCCCAGCATTTT. The encoded protein is CASSLGGMGNQPQHF.